This T cell receptor (beta chain) was profiled in a study of regulatory T cells in long-lasting Graves disease. Whole-study results and caveats: More public clonotypes were shared by persistent patients (about 2,700) than by new patients (about 1,000).

This clonotype was seen only a few times. The antigen is not known. The sample's time point: persistent/refractory GD, antithyroid drugs over 5 years with positive TRAb. Preparation of the TCR library used RNA extracted from PBMCs. V was pared by 6 bases and J by 1 base, with 19 bases between. The germline V gene has CDR1 MNHEY and CDR2 SMNVEV (reference sequence). This CDR3 has 16 residues. CDR3-region Arm-PCR and iRepertoire HTBI primers produced the TCR beta libraries. MiXCR, run by TCRdb on the multiplex PCR reads, gives a single entry per CDR3 protein. The table records 300,000 to 400,000 distinct CDR3 sequences, about 19% of them present only once.

This clonotype originated in a female donor with Graves disease. The chain employs TRBV27 and TRBJ2-7; the D is unclear. Sequencing used peripheral blood mononuclear cells (PBMCs), obtained when the disease was refractory, from a patient treated with antithyroid drugs. The CDR3 region is CASSSTYLAGSYEQYF. CDR3 coding DNA: TGTGCCAGCAGCTCCACTTACCTGGCCGGGTCCTACGAGCAGTACTTC.